The 25 T cell receptor beta chains below all came from one sample that was sequenced in a study of regulatory dendritic cells for organ transplantation. Measured with immunoSEQ multiplex PCR; TCRdb has only the in-frame clones, and not every one. The sample consists of 12,000 or so clones, 62% of them appearing once. These receptors have no known antigen. Sorted subsets were CFSE-labeled and cultured approximately 5 days with allogeneic dendritic cells. Sequenced input: naive CD8+ T cells from blood cultured with dendritic cells. The subset: CD45RA+ naive T cells. The receptors originated from a human donor in good health.

The V call is TRBV15, the J call TRBJ1-6; D call uncertain. Per the germline V gene, CDR1 is LNHNV and CDR2 is YYDKDF (reference sequence). The CDR3 is 14 amino acids. Trimming left V 8 bases short and J 3 bases short, with 11 bases between. The chain's CDR3 is CATPGGIYNSPLHF. In DNA, the CDR3 is TGTGCCACCCCCGGCGGGATCTATAATTCACCCCTCCACTTT. Using reference TRBV15 and TRBJ1-6 for the parts outside the CDR3, the full variable domain is DAMVIQNPRYQVTQFGKPVTLSCSQTLNHNVMYWYQQKSSQAPKLLFHYYDKDFNNEADTPDNFQSRRPNTSFCFLDIRSPGLGDTAMYLCATPGGIYNSPLHFGNGTRLTVT.

The CDR3 nucleotides read TGTGCCAGCAGCCCACACGGAGGGGACTATGGCTACACCTTC. Translating it yields CASSPHGGDYGYTF. V gene TRBV13 combines with J gene TRBJ1-2, with D perhaps TRBD1 (5 bases). The germline CDR1 and CDR2 sequences are PRHDT and FYEKMQ (reference sequence). The CDR3 has 14 amino acids. The germline V and J ends were trimmed by 5 bases and 3 bases, with 13 bases remaining between them.

This sequence joins TRBV9 and TRBJ1-2; the D gene is possibly TRBD1 (5 bases). CDR1 is SGDLS and CDR2 is YYNGEE in the germline V gene. Trimming cost V 0 bases and J 4 bases, with 13 bases left between them. The CDR3 has 15 residues. The CDR3, as DNA: TGTGCCAGCAGCGTAGATTGGGGAACAGGCTATGGCTACACCTTC. Encoded protein: CASSVDWGTGYGYTF.

For the CDR3, the DNA is TGTGCCAGCAGCCCGGGACAGTACTCGGGTGGCTACACCTTC. Its translation is CASSPGQYSGGYTF. V and J are TRBV6-1 and TRBJ1-2; 7 bases agree with TRBD1. The ends lost 6 bases at V and 7 bases at J; junction bases unmatched: 11. Germline CDR1 is MNHNS and CDR2 is SASEGT. The CDR3 spans 14 residues.

The V gene is TRBV27, the J gene TRBJ1-5, with D tentatively TRBD1 (5 bases). The length of the CDR3 is 17 residues. The V end lost 1 base, the J end lost 0 bases, and 13 bases lay between the germline ends. CDR1 is MNHEY, CDR2 SMNVEV, per germline (reference sequence). The CDR3: CASSLLTPGFSNQPQHF. The DNA for the CDR3 is TGTGCCAGCAGTTTATTAACCCCAGGGTTTAGCAATCAGCCCCAGCATTTT.

The V call is TRBV5-4, the J call TRBJ2-5; a possible D gene is TRBD2 (5 bases). CDR3 length: 13 residues. V was pared by 4 bases and J by 4 bases, with 11 bases between. Germline loops: CDR1 SGHNT, CDR2 YYREEE (reference sequence). The CDR3 DNA reads TGTGCCAGCAGCCCACTAGAAGCAGAGACCCAGTACTTC. Amino acids: CASSPLEAETQYF.

This clone came up a few times. V and J are TRBV5-6 and TRBJ1-2, with 9 bases identical to TRBD1. Germline V gene sequence: CDR1 SGHDT, CDR2 YYEEEE. The CDR3 is 14 residues long. V shed 3 bases, J shed 4 bases, and the junction held 4 bases outside the gene matches. CDR3 loop: CASSWTGDGYGYTF. The CDR3 nucleotides are TGTGCCAGCAGCTGGACAGGGGATGGCTATGGCTACACCTTC.

The J gene is TRBJ2-1, the V gene TRBV6-6; possible D gene TRBD2, 6 bases. Germline loops: CDR1 MNHNY, CDR2 SVGAGI (reference sequence). The V gene lost 6 bases and the J gene lost 8 bases, with 17 bases spanning the gap. This CDR3 is 14 amino acids long. The CDR3 spells CASRVIGAGYEQFF. The CDR3 region has the DNA TGTGCCAGCAGAGTGATTGGAGCGGGTTATGAGCAGTTCTTC.

The chain joins TRBV21-1 to TRBJ1-1; TRBD1, the table's D call, was not compared with the DNA. TRBV21-1 is flagged as a pseudogene. The CDR3 consists of 18 residues. The DNA for the CDR3 is TGTGCCAGCAGCAAACGGGACAGGGGGCGGCTGATGAACACTGAAGCTTTCTTT. Translation gives CASSKRDRGRLMNTEAFF.

This clone appeared a few times. CDR3 nucleotides: TGCGCCAGCAGCCAAGATCCCCAGACAGGGGAAGAGACCCAGTACTTC. Translating gives CASSQDPQTGEETQYF. The genes are TRBV4-1 and TRBJ2-5, with 8 nucleotides matching TRBD1. This CDR3 has 16 amino acids. After removal of 0 bases from V and 3 bases from J, the junction contained 6 bases not matched to a gene. CDR1 and CDR2 from the germline V gene are MGHRA and YSYEKL.

This chain connects TRBV7-9 to TRBJ2-1; TRBD1 matches at 8 bases. The germline V gene has CDR1 SEHNR and CDR2 FQNEAQ (reference sequence). The CDR3 has 13 amino acids. V was pared by 6 bases and J by 9 bases, with 7 bases of the junction left unmatched. The CDR3 protein is CASRRGDRFEQFF. The CDR3 DNA follows: TGTGCCAGCAGGCGTGGGGACAGGTTTGAGCAGTTCTTC.

This chain connects TRBV2 to TRBJ2-4, with TRBD1 matching 10 bases. Germline V gene data show CDR1 as SNHLY and CDR2 as FYNNEI. The ends lost 4 bases at V and 1 base at J; junction bases unmatched: 1. The CDR3 loop spans 15 amino acids. The CDR3 region is CASSGQGAAKNIQYF. DNA for the CDR3: TGTGCCAGCAGTGGACAGGGGGCGGCCAAAAACATTCAGTACTTC.

The chain combines TRBV29-1 with TRBJ2-7; D ambiguous. Trimming cost V 4 bases and J 0 bases, with 7 bases left between them. This CDR3 has 12 residues. Germline values: CDR1 SQVTM, CDR2 ANQGSEA. This CDR3 reads CSVGQDSYEQYF. The CDR3 bases are TGCAGCGTTGGCCAGGACTCCTACGAGCAGTACTTC.

This chain uses TRBV9 with TRBJ1-5, with a weak D call TRBD1 (5 bases). This CDR3 is built from 15 residues. Trimming cost V 4 bases and J 4 bases, with 15 bases left between them. CDR1 and CDR2 (germline): SGDLS, YYNGEE. CDR3 sequence reads: CASSKGQAGNQPQHF. DNA for the CDR3: TGTGCCAGCAGCAAAGGACAAGCTGGTAATCAGCCCCAGCATTTT.

In this sample, this clone turned up a few times. The chain joins TRBV29-1 to TRBJ2-7; 9 bases fit TRBD1. Germline CDR1 and CDR2: SQVTM and ANQGSEA. This CDR3 contains 13 residues. V was pared by 4 bases and J by 3 bases, with 4 bases of the junction left unmatched. CDR3 in amino acids: CSVVPGQGYEQYF. The DNA for the CDR3 is TGCAGCGTTGTCCCGGGACAGGGCTACGAGCAGTACTTC.

J is TRBJ1-1 and V is TRBV11-3, with D possibly TRBD1 on 6 matching bases. Trimming pared 1 base from V and 6 bases from J, leaving 15 bases between. The CDR3 extends over 15 amino acids. The germline CDR1 and CDR2 sequences are SGHNT and YENEEA. The CDR3: CASSLVGGVSPEAFF. As DNA, the CDR3 is TGTGCCAGCAGCTTAGTTGGGGGCGTAAGTCCTGAAGCTTTCTTT.

This clone was found a few times. The CDR3: CASSETGGWYNSPLHF. The CDR3 nucleotides read TGTGCCAGCAGTGAAACGGGGGGGTGGTATAATTCACCCCTCCACTTT. The chain employs TRBV6-1 and TRBJ1-6; D might be TRBD1 (5 bases). CDR1 is MNHNS and CDR2 is SASEGT in the germline V gene. CDR3 size: 16 residues. V shed 2 bases and J shed 4 bases, with 12 bases lying between them.

The chain combines TRBV4-1 with TRBJ1-3, with 8 bases identical to TRBD1. V lost 5 bases and J lost 0; bases outside the gene matches: 3. CDR3 size: 15 residues. Germline loops: CDR1 MGHRA, CDR2 YSYEKL. DNA for the CDR3: TGCGCCAGCAGCATACAGGGGGGCTCTGGAAACACCATATATTTT. Translating gives CASSIQGGSGNTIYF.

The chain joins TRBV4-2 to TRBJ2-2; 7 bases fit TRBD1. V trimming: 6 bases; J trimming: 6 bases; junction bases outside the gene matches: 13. This CDR3 is built from 16 residues. CDR1 is LGHNA, CDR2 YNFKEQ, per germline. CDR3 loop: CASSLARQGSAGELFF. As DNA, the CDR3 is TGTGCCAGCAGTCTGGCGCGACAGGGTTCCGCCGGGGAGCTGTTTTTT.

The J gene is TRBJ2-1, the V gene TRBV9, with 7 bases matching TRBD2. Germline V CDR1 and CDR2: SGDLS, YYNGEE. V shed 4 bases and J 7 bases; nucleotides not matched to a gene: 2. This CDR3 is built from 12 residues. The CDR3 DNA reads TGTGCCAGCAGCCCCGGGGGGAATGAGCAGTTCTTC. This sequence encodes CASSPGGNEQFF.

The chain uses TRBV27 and TRBJ2-3; 14 positions match TRBD2. Germline CDR1 reads MNHEY; CDR2 reads SMNVEV (reference sequence). The CDR3 spans 15 residues. Losses at the gene ends were 5 bases for V and 6 bases for J; bases not matched to a gene: 4. The CDR3 here is CASSRLAGGRDTQYF. CDR3 nucleotides: TGTGCCAGCAGTCGACTAGCGGGGGGGCGTGATACGCAGTATTTT.

This clone appeared once. The rearrangement joins TRBV7-9 to TRBJ1-4, with unresolved D. The CDR3 length is 13 residues. V gave up 1 base and J gave up 8 bases, with 8 bases separating them. Germline CDR1 is SEHNR and CDR2 is FQNEAQ (reference sequence). The CDR3 region has the DNA TGTGCCAGCAGCTTAGAAGAGGGAGAAAAACTGTTTTTT. Its translation is CASSLEEGEKLFF.

This clone was counted only a few times. The chain couples TRBV27 to TRBJ1-1; 8 bases are shared with TRBD1. The CDR3 covers 14 residues. V trimming: 5 bases; J trimming: 4 bases; junction bases outside the gene matches: 6. Germline-derived CDR1 and CDR2 are MNHEY and SMNVEV (reference sequence). As DNA, the CDR3 is TGTGCCAGCAGTGATCAGGGGGCGAGCACTGAAGCTTTCTTT. Its translation is CASSDQGASTEAFF.

The chain uses TRBV29-1 and TRBJ1-2, with 9 bases fitting TRBD1. Germline assignment: CDR1 SQVTM and CDR2 ANQGSEA. The CDR3 length is 14 residues. With 4 bases clipped from V and 7 bases from J, the junction kept 10 bases outside the gene matches. Here the CDR3 DNA reads TGCAGCGTTGGTCAAATACAGGGGGCAGGTGGCTACACCTTC. Protein product: CSVGQIQGAGGYTF.

This clone appeared a few times. This sequence joins TRBV2 and TRBJ2-2, with D perhaps TRBD2 (5 bases). Germline loops: CDR1 SNHLY, CDR2 FYNNEI. V was cut by 4 bases and J by 6 bases, with 9 bases left in between. This CDR3 contains 13 residues. The CDR3 sequence is CASSGGSPGELFF. In DNA form, the CDR3 reads TGTGCCAGCAGTGGAGGGTCCCCCGGGGAGCTGTTTTTT.